This T cell receptor beta chain was sequenced in a study of cytomegalovirus exposure and HLA in healthy donors. Notes on the study in general: Some public TCRs appeared in many individuals, while most sequences were rare.

The V gene end was trimmed by 3 bases and the J gene end by 4 bases; junction bases not matched to a gene: 9. Germline lookup yields CDR1 SNHLY and CDR2 FYNNEI. The CDR3 extends over 16 amino acids. The PCR made use of 60 Vbeta and 13 Jbeta primers. The method was immunoSEQ multiplex PCR; TCRdb's version includes in-frame clones alone and lacks a portion of them. Of some 160,000 clones listed, less than 90% were seen once; the top ten hold approximately 2%. Points on this clone: Its matching antigen is unknown.

This clonotype was obtained from a woman under 30 in good health and CMV-seronegative. Sequencing was performed on PBMCs. The V gene is TRBV2, the J gene TRBJ1-3; 7 positions agree with TRBD1. The CDR3 here is CASSDQSTGSGNTIYF. CDR3 in DNA: TGTGCCAGCAGTGACCAATCGACAGGGTCAGGAAACACCATATATTTT.